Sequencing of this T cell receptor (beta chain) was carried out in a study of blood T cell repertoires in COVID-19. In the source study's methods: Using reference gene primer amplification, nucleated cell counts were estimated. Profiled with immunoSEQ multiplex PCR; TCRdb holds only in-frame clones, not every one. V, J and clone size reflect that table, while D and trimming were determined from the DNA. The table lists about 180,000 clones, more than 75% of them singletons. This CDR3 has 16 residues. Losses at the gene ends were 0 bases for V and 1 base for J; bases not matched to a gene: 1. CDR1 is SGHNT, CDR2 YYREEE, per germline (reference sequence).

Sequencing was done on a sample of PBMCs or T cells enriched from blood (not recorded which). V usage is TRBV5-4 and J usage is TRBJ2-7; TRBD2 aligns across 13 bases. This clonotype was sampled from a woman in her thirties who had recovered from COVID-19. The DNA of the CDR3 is TGTGCCAGCAGCTTGGGGGGACTAGCGGGGTCCTACGAGCAGTACTTC. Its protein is CASSLGGLAGSYEQYF.